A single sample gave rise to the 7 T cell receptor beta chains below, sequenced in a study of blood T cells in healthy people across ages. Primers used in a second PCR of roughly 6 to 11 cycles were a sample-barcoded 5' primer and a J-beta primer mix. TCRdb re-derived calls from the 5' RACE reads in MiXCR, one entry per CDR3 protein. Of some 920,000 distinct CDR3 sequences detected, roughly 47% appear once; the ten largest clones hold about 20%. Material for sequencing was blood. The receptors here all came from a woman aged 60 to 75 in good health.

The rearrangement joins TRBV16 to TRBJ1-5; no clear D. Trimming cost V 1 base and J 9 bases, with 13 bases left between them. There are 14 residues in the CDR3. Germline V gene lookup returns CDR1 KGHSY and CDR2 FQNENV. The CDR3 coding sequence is TGTGCCAGCAGCCAATTTCACGGCACCACGCCCCAGCATTTT. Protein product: CASSQFHGTTPQHF.

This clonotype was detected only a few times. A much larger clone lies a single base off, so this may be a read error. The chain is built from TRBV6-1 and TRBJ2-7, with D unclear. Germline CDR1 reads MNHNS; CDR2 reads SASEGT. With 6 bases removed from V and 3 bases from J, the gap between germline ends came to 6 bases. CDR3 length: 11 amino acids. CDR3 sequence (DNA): TGTGCCAGCAGGATCCTCTACGAGCAGTACTTC. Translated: CASRILYEQYF.

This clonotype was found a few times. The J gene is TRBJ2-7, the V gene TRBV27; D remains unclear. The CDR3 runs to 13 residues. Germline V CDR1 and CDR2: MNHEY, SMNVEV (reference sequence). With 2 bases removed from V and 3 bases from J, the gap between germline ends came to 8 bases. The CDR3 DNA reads TGTGCCAGCAGTTTAAAACCTATCTACGAGCAGTACTTC. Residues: CASSLKPIYEQYF.

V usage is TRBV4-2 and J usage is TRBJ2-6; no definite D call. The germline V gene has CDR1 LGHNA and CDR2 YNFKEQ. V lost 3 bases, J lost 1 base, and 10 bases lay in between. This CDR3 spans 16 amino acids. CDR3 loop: CASSQEIGSGANVLTF. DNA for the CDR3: TGTGCCAGCAGCCAGGAGATAGGGTCTGGGGCCAACGTCCTGACTTTC.

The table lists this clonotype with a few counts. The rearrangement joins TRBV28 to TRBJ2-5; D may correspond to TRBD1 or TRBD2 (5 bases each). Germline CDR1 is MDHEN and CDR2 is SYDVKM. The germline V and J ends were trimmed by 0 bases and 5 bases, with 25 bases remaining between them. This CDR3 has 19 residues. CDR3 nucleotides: TGTGCCAGCAGTTTATGGGGTTTGGGGGACCAAAAGAAAGCTGAGACCCAGTACTTC. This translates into CASSLWGLGDQKKAETQYF.

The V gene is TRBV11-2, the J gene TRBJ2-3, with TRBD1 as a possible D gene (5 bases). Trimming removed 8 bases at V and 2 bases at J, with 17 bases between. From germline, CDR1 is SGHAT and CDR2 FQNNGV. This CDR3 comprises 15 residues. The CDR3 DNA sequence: TGTGCCAGCGGCACTTGGGGCCACTACACAGATACGCAGTATTTT. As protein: CASGTWGHYTDTQYF.

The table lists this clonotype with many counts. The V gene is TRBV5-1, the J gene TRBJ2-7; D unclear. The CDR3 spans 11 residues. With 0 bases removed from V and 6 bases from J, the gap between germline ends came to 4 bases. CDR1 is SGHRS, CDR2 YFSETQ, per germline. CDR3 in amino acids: CASSLEGEQYF. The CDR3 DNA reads TGCGCCAGCAGCTTGGAAGGCGAGCAGTACTTC.